This is a list of T cell receptor beta chains from one sample in a study of OX40 agonist ivuxolimab in advanced cancers. TCRdb keeps only in-frame clones here, not all; method: immunoSEQ multiplex PCR. The table lists more than 30,000 clones, 80% to 90% of them singletons, with 31% in the top ten. Source: CD4+ or CD8+ T cells sorted from blood, taken in a trial of the OX40 agonist ivuxolimab. Receptors were obtained from an adult with an advanced solid tumor such as melanoma, head and neck, liver or kidney cancer. Each CDR3 is given with its conserved first and last residue. Each record gives: D gene, V gene, clone size, J gene, CDR3 protein, CDR3 DNA. D genes are given only for firm matches. Rows may omit the clone size; those that give it use once, few, many or a size class.

D gene: .; V gene: TRBV19; clone size: few; J gene: TRBJ2-7; CDR3 protein: CASRPGTGEYEQYF; CDR3 DNA: TGTGCCAGTAGGCCTGGGACCGGAGAGTACGAGCAGTACTTC
D gene: TRBD2; V gene: TRBV10-3; clone size: .; J gene: TRBJ2-1; CDR3 protein: CAISLGLAEQFF; CDR3 DNA: TGTGCCATCAGCCTCGGACTAGCCGAGCAGTTCTTC
D gene: TRBD1; V gene: TRBV5-1; clone size: once; J gene: TRBJ1-1; CDR3 protein: CASSNQGVGNTEAFF; CDR3 DNA: TGCGCCAGCAGCAATCAGGGGGTAGGGAACACTGAAGCTTTCTTT
D gene: TRBD2; V gene: TRBV27; clone size: .; J gene: TRBJ2-1; CDR3 protein: CASSLSTGTMSYNEQFF; CDR3 DNA: TGTGCCAGCAGTTTATCGACCGGGACTATGTCCTACAATGAGCAGTTCTTC
D gene: TRBD1; V gene: TRBV2; clone size: .; J gene: TRBJ2-1; CDR3 protein: CASSEGQGSEQFF; CDR3 DNA: TGTGCCAGCAGTGAGGGACAGGGGAGTGAGCAGTTCTTC
D gene: .; V gene: TRBV5-8; clone size: .; J gene: TRBJ1-2; CDR3 protein: CASSLGGYDGYTF; CDR3 DNA: TGTGCCAGCAGCTTGGGGGGTTATGATGGCTACACCTTC
D gene: TRBD1; V gene: TRBV28; clone size: .; J gene: TRBJ1-5; CDR3 protein: CASKGASNQPQHF; CDR3 DNA: TGTGCCAGCAAGGGGGCTAGCAATCAGCCCCAGCATTTT
D gene: .; V gene: TRBV9; clone size: .; J gene: TRBJ1-2; CDR3 protein: CASSVGRQNYGYTF; CDR3 DNA: TGTGCCAGCAGCGTAGGAAGACAGAATTATGGCTACACCTTC
D gene: .; V gene: TRBV5-6; clone size: .; J gene: TRBJ1-1; CDR3 protein: CASSLEARMNTEAFF; CDR3 DNA: TGTGCCAGCAGCTTGGAAGCCCGCATGAACACTGAAGCTTTCTTT
D gene: .; V gene: TRBV27; clone size: few; J gene: TRBJ2-2; CDR3 protein: CASSLSWPYTGELFF; CDR3 DNA: TGTGCCAGCAGTTTATCGTGGCCCTACACCGGGGAGCTGTTTTTT
D gene: .; V gene: TRBV9; clone size: .; J gene: TRBJ1-1; CDR3 protein: CASAGGYGEAFF; CDR3 DNA: TGTGCCAGCGCGGGGGGCTACGGTGAAGCTTTCTTT
D gene: .; V gene: TRBV5-6; clone size: .; J gene: TRBJ2-5; CDR3 protein: CASSSYFGPGTQYF; CDR3 DNA: TGTGCCAGCAGCTCGTACTTCGGCCCGGGGACCCAGTACTTC
D gene: .; V gene: TRBV7-9; clone size: .; J gene: TRBJ2-5; CDR3 protein: CASSPKLTERQETQYF; CDR3 DNA: TGTGCCAGCAGCCCGAAACTGACAGAGCGTCAAGAGACCCAGTACTTC
D gene: .; V gene: TRBV7-9; clone size: few; J gene: TRBJ1-4; CDR3 protein: CASSFLDEKLFF; CDR3 DNA: TGTGCCAGCAGCTTCCTCGACGAAAAACTGTTTTTT
D gene: .; V gene: TRBV28; clone size: .; J gene: TRBJ2-3; CDR3 protein: CASSPPLGQTQYF; CDR3 DNA: TGTGCCAGCAGTCCCCCCCTGGGGCAGACGCAGTATTTT
D gene: .; V gene: TRBV5-1; clone size: .; J gene: TRBJ2-7; CDR3 protein: CASSLEGANEQYF; CDR3 DNA: TGCGCCAGCAGCTTGGAAGGGGCTAACGAGCAGTACTTC
D gene: .; V gene: TRBV5-4; clone size: .; J gene: TRBJ1-2; CDR3 protein: CASKSRRAIYGYTF; CDR3 DNA: TGTGCCAGCAAATCCCGGCGGGCTATCTATGGCTACACCTTC
D gene: .; V gene: TRBV29-1; clone size: .; J gene: TRBJ1-1; CDR3 protein: CSVEDLPGQKSTEAFF; CDR3 DNA: TGCAGCGTTGAAGATTTACCGGGACAAAAATCCACTGAAGCTTTCTTT
D gene: .; V gene: TRBV11-3; clone size: .; J gene: TRBJ2-3; CDR3 protein: CASSLGQDYRDYSTDTQYF; CDR3 DNA: TGTGCCAGCAGCTTAGGACAGGACTACCGGGACTACAGCACAGATACGCAGTATTTT
D gene: .; V gene: TRBV11-2; clone size: .; J gene: TRBJ2-1; CDR3 protein: CASSLVRLEYNEQFF; CDR3 DNA: TGTGCCAGCAGCTTAGTCCGATTAGAGTACAATGAGCAGTTCTTC
D gene: .; V gene: TRBV7-8; clone size: few; J gene: TRBJ1-5; CDR3 protein: CASSLEALLNQPQHF; CDR3 DNA: TGTGCCAGCAGCTTAGAGGCCCTCCTCAATCAGCCCCAGCATTTT
D gene: TRBD1; V gene: TRBV6-5; clone size: once; J gene: TRBJ1-6; CDR3 protein: CASAQQGTSPLHF; CDR3 DNA: TGTGCCAGCGCACAACAGGGGACTTCACCCCTCCACTTT
D gene: .; V gene: TRBV29-1; clone size: .; J gene: TRBJ1-5; CDR3 protein: CSVEDPGSNQPQHF; CDR3 DNA: TGCAGCGTTGAAGATCCAGGGTCTAATCAGCCCCAGCATTTT
D gene: TRBD1; V gene: TRBV30; clone size: .; J gene: TRBJ2-1; CDR3 protein: CAWDPGQGGHEQFF; CDR3 DNA: TGTGCCTGGGATCCGGGACAGGGTGGACATGAGCAGTTCTTC
D gene: TRBD2; V gene: TRBV15; clone size: .; J gene: TRBJ2-1; CDR3 protein: CATRTSSSNEQFF; CDR3 DNA: TGTGCCACGCGGACTAGCTCAAGCAATGAGCAGTTCTTC
D gene: TRBD1; V gene: TRBV11-2; clone size: .; J gene: TRBJ1-1; CDR3 protein: CASSPSPKGQGNEAFF; CDR3 DNA: TGTGCCAGCAGCCCATCCCCCAAAGGACAGGGAAATGAAGCTTTCTTT
D gene: .; V gene: TRBV4-3; clone size: .; J gene: TRBJ2-3; CDR3 protein: CASSQDPVGSVRTDTQYF; CDR3 DNA: TGCGCCAGCAGCCAAGATCCGGTGGGTTCGGTGCGCACAGATACGCAGTATTTT
D gene: .; V gene: TRBV27; clone size: .; J gene: TRBJ2-7; CDR3 protein: CASSLGGGEQYF; CDR3 DNA: TGTGCCAGCAGTTTAGGTGGCGGAGAGCAGTACTTC
D gene: TRBD1; V gene: TRBV28; clone size: .; J gene: TRBJ1-2; CDR3 protein: CASSSTPHRGGRYGYTF; CDR3 DNA: TGTGCCAGCAGTTCTACTCCTCACAGGGGAGGTCGGTATGGCTACACCTTC
D gene: TRBD2; V gene: TRBV30; clone size: .; J gene: TRBJ2-1; CDR3 protein: CAWTHLAGAENEQFF; CDR3 DNA: TGTGCCTGGACCCACTTAGCGGGAGCGGAAAATGAGCAGTTCTTC
D gene: .; V gene: TRBV19; clone size: .; J gene: TRBJ2-7; CDR3 protein: CASSIAGVSYEQYF; CDR3 DNA: TGTGCCAGTAGTATAGCAGGGGTTTCCTACGAGCAGTACTTC
D gene: .; V gene: TRBV27; clone size: .; J gene: TRBJ2-3; CDR3 protein: CASSLEGRRADTQYF; CDR3 DNA: TGTGCCAGCAGTTTAGAGGGGCGCCGCGCAGATACGCAGTATTTT
D gene: TRBD1; V gene: TRBV6-5; clone size: .; J gene: TRBJ1-5; CDR3 protein: CASRTGGNQPQHF; CDR3 DNA: TGTGCCAGCAGGACAGGGGGCAATCAGCCCCAGCATTTT
D gene: .; V gene: TRBV10-3; clone size: once; J gene: TRBJ2-7; CDR3 protein: CASFHGAGGHEQYF; CDR3 DNA: TGTGCCTCTTTCCACGGGGCAGGGGGGCACGAGCAGTACTTC
D gene: .; V gene: TRBV2; clone size: few; J gene: TRBJ1-1; CDR3 protein: CASSEPEAFF; CDR3 DNA: TGTGCCAGCAGTGAACCGGAAGCTTTCTTT
D gene: .; V gene: TRBV19; clone size: many; J gene: TRBJ2-2; CDR3 protein: CASSRNGERDTGELFF; CDR3 DNA: TGTGCCAGTAGTAGGAACGGGGAGCGGGACACCGGGGAGCTGTTTTTT
D gene: TRBD2; V gene: TRBV9; clone size: .; J gene: TRBJ2-2; CDR3 protein: CASSGTSGRAKAGELFF; CDR3 DNA: TGTGCCAGCAGTGGGACTAGCGGGAGGGCCAAAGCCGGGGAGCTGTTTTTT
D gene: .; V gene: TRBV6-5; clone size: medium-sized; J gene: TRBJ2-6; CDR3 protein: CASSSVSGANVLTF; CDR3 DNA: TGTGCCAGCAGTTCAGTGTCCGGGGCCAACGTCCTGACTTTC
D gene: .; V gene: TRBV10-3; clone size: .; J gene: TRBJ1-1; CDR3 protein: CAISEEERSPEAFF; CDR3 DNA: TGTGCCATCAGTGAGGAGGAGCGAAGCCCTGAAGCTTTCTTT
D gene: TRBD1; V gene: TRBV4-3; clone size: .; J gene: TRBJ2-7; CDR3 protein: CASSQDDRGTSYEQYF; CDR3 DNA: TGCGCCAGCAGCCAAGACGACAGGGGTACATCCTACGAGCAGTACTTC
D gene: .; V gene: TRBV29-1; clone size: .; J gene: TRBJ1-1; CDR3 protein: CSVEVQNENTEAFF; CDR3 DNA: TGCAGCGTTGAAGTCCAAAATGAGAACACTGAAGCTTTCTTT
D gene: .; V gene: TRBV18; clone size: .; J gene: TRBJ1-3; CDR3 protein: CASSPLDSSGNTIYF; CDR3 DNA: TGTGCCAGCTCACCATTGGACAGCTCTGGAAACACCATATATTTT
D gene: TRBD1; V gene: TRBV7-9; clone size: .; J gene: TRBJ2-7; CDR3 protein: CASSLEGQRFYEQYF; CDR3 DNA: TGTGCCAGCAGCTTAGAGGGACAGAGATTCTACGAGCAGTACTTC
D gene: TRBD2; V gene: TRBV5-1; clone size: .; J gene: TRBJ2-7; CDR3 protein: CASSLELAEMNYEQYF; CDR3 DNA: TGCGCCAGCAGCTTGGAACTAGCGGAGATGAACTACGAGCAGTACTTC
D gene: .; V gene: TRBV2; clone size: .; J gene: TRBJ2-1; CDR3 protein: CASSESHSEGNEQFF; CDR3 DNA: TGTGCCAGCAGTGAGTCACATAGTGAGGGCAATGAGCAGTTCTTC
D gene: TRBD2; V gene: TRBV9; clone size: .; J gene: TRBJ2-3; CDR3 protein: CASSVEPSGRPDTQYF; CDR3 DNA: TGTGCCAGCAGCGTAGAGCCTAGCGGGAGACCAGATACGCAGTATTTT
D gene: .; V gene: TRBV10-3; clone size: .; J gene: TRBJ2-3; CDR3 protein: CAISDLSQEASSTDTQYF; CDR3 DNA: TGTGCCATCAGTGACCTCTCCCAAGAGGCGTCGAGCACAGATACGCAGTATTTT
D gene: .; V gene: TRBV7-9; clone size: once; J gene: TRBJ2-5; CDR3 protein: CASSSLEGGLETQYF; CDR3 DNA: TGTGCCAGCAGCTCCCTGGAGGGGGGCTTAGAGACCCAGTACTTC
D gene: .; V gene: TRBV5-5; clone size: .; J gene: TRBJ2-5; CDR3 protein: CASSLWGEETQYF; CDR3 DNA: TGTGCCAGCAGCTTGTGGGGAGAAGAGACCCAGTACTTC
D gene: .; V gene: TRBV7-5; clone size: .; J gene: TRBJ2-7; CDR3 protein: CASSTRDTGQYEQYF; CDR3 DNA: TGTGCCAGCAGCACCAGGGATACCGGACAATACGAGCAGTACTTC
D gene: .; V gene: TRBV28; clone size: .; J gene: TRBJ1-5; CDR3 protein: CASSLSKGGNQPQHF; CDR3 DNA: TGTGCCAGCAGTTTATCAAAGGGAGGCAATCAGCCCCAGCATTTT
D gene: TRBD2; V gene: TRBV28; clone size: .; J gene: TRBJ2-7; CDR3 protein: CASSQTSGAYEQYF; CDR3 DNA: TGTGCCAGCAGCCAAACTAGCGGGGCTTACGAGCAGTACTTC
D gene: .; V gene: TRBV19; clone size: .; J gene: TRBJ2-7; CDR3 protein: CASSSSRGIGGSYEQYF; CDR3 DNA: TGTGCCAGTAGTTCCTCGCGCGGGATCGGGGGTTCCTACGAGCAGTACTTC
D gene: .; V gene: TRBV9; clone size: .; J gene: TRBJ1-3; CDR3 protein: CASSEGGTGNTIYF; CDR3 DNA: TGTGCCAGCAGCGAGGGTGGGACTGGAAACACCATATATTTT
D gene: TRBD1; V gene: TRBV7-9; clone size: .; J gene: TRBJ2-3; CDR3 protein: CASSLGTGTDTQYF; CDR3 DNA: TGTGCCAGCAGCCTCGGGACAGGGACAGATACGCAGTATTTT
D gene: .; V gene: TRBV28; clone size: few; J gene: TRBJ1-5; CDR3 protein: CASSPTPSGNQPQHF; CDR3 DNA: TGTGCCAGCAGTCCAACCCCCAGTGGTAATCAGCCCCAGCATTTT
D gene: TRBD1; V gene: TRBV2; clone size: .; J gene: TRBJ2-3; CDR3 protein: CASSDDRGSTDTQYF; CDR3 DNA: TGTGCCAGCAGTGACGACAGGGGAAGCACAGATACGCAGTATTTT
D gene: .; V gene: TRBV7-2; clone size: .; J gene: TRBJ1-5; CDR3 protein: CASSREGNQPQHF; CDR3 DNA: TGTGCCAGCAGCAGAGAAGGTAATCAGCCCCAGCATTTT
D gene: .; V gene: TRBV7-8; clone size: .; J gene: TRBJ1-1; CDR3 protein: CASSPFSGRGATEAFF; CDR3 DNA: TGTGCCAGCAGCCCCTTCTCCGGCCGAGGGGCCACTGAAGCTTTCTTT